This T cell receptor beta chain was captured by sequencing in a study of PD-1 blockade in classical Hodgkin lymphoma. General study results and limits: Diminished baseline TCR diversity has been reported in newly diagnosed patients relative to healthy donors. Possible causes of repertoire differences, disease activity or prior therapy, remain undefined.

Time point in this sample: cycle 4 day 1 (C4D1), after less than seven weeks of nivolumab. All trial patients relapsed after autologous stem cell transplantation. Best responses included complete response and partial response; otherwise, the best response was progressive disease. Concerning this clone itself: As yet, its antigen is unknown.

Using immunoSEQ multiplex PCR, the repertoire was profiled, and TCRdb retains in-frame clones only, with some absent. The sample carries roughly 15,000 clones, more than 80% recorded once. Germline assignment: CDR1 LNHNV and CDR2 YYDKDF (reference sequence). This CDR3 has 13 amino acids. Trimming cost V 0 bases and J 5 bases, with 7 bases left between them. The sequenced sample was peripheral blood mononuclear cells (PBMCs), obtained before the fourth cycle of nivolumab. This rearrangement joins TRBV15 to TRBJ1-2, with D unresolved. This clonotype was sampled from a human donor with classical Hodgkin lymphoma. The DNA of the CDR3 is TGTGCCACCAGCAGAGAACAGACATATGGCTACACCTTC. As protein: CATSREQTYGYTF.